The rows below give T cell receptor beta chains drawn from one sample of a study of regulatory T cells in long-lasting Graves disease. TCRdb processed the multiplex PCR reads anew with MiXCR; each CDR3 protein has one entry. The sample gives approximately 230,000 distinct CDR3 sequences, 18% of which show up once; around 20% is in the top ten. Sequences were derived from peripheral blood mononuclear cells (PBMCs), sampled at new diagnosis, from a patient treated with antithyroid drugs. Receptors originate from a female donor with Graves disease. CDR3s include the opening cysteine and the closing phenylalanine or tryptophan. The order of the fields is J gene, D gene, clone size, V gene, CDR3 DNA, CDR3 protein. D genes are given only for firm matches. The size entry is marked missing in some rows and otherwise reads once, few, many or a size class.

J gene: TRBJ2-3
D gene: .
clone size: once
V gene: TRBV4-2
CDR3 DNA: TGTGCCAGCAGCCAAGATGTGAGCACAGATACGCAGTATTTT
CDR3 protein: CASSQDVSTDTQYF

J gene: TRBJ2-7
D gene: .
clone size: many
V gene: TRBV6-1
CDR3 DNA: TGTGCCAGCGTAGGGACAGCGGGGGAGCAGTACTTC
CDR3 protein: CASVGTAGEQYF

J gene: TRBJ1-2
D gene: .
clone size: many
V gene: TRBV6-5
CDR3 DNA: TGTGCCAGCAGTTACTCTGCGATCGGGGGGGGGTATGGCTACACCTTC
CDR3 protein: CASSYSAIGGGYGYTF

J gene: TRBJ2-7
D gene: TRBD2
clone size: .
V gene: TRBV20-1
CDR3 DNA: TGCAGTGCTAGGGAAGCTAGCGGGAAGTTCTACGAGCAGTACTTC
CDR3 protein: CSAREASGKFYEQYF

J gene: TRBJ2-7
D gene: TRBD2
clone size: .
V gene: TRBV4-3
CDR3 DNA: TGCGCCAGCAGCCTCCTATGGACTAGCGGTAGTGAGCAGTACTTC
CDR3 protein: CASSLLWTSGSEQYF

J gene: TRBJ2-1
D gene: TRBD2
clone size: .
V gene: TRBV5-4
CDR3 DNA: TGTGCCAGCAGCTTGGACAGGCGGGGGAGCTCCTACAATGAGCAGTTCTTC
CDR3 protein: CASSLDRRGSSYNEQFF

J gene: TRBJ2-5
D gene: .
clone size: many
V gene: TRBV7-7
CDR3 DNA: TGTGCTAGCAGCTTAATCACGGGAACCCAAGAGACCCAGTACTTC
CDR3 protein: CASSLITGTQETQYF

J gene: TRBJ1-2
D gene: TRBD1
clone size: many
V gene: TRBV11-1
CDR3 DNA: TGTGCCAGCAGCTCTCCGGGACAGGGGAACTATGGCTACACCTTC
CDR3 protein: CASSSPGQGNYGYTF

J gene: TRBJ2-3
D gene: TRBD2
clone size: many
V gene: TRBV11-3
CDR3 DNA: TGTGCCAGCAGCCCCGGACTAGCGAGGGCAGATACGCAGTATTTT
CDR3 protein: CASSPGLARADTQYF

J gene: TRBJ2-3
D gene: .
clone size: .
V gene: TRBV29-1
CDR3 DNA: TGCAGCGTTGAACTCACTAGCACAGATACGCAGTATTTT
CDR3 protein: CSVELTSTDTQYF

J gene: TRBJ2-1
D gene: TRBD2
clone size: .
V gene: TRBV20-1
CDR3 DNA: TGCAGTGCTAGAGACGCGGGAGTGGGGTCCAATGAGCAGTTCTTC
CDR3 protein: CSARDAGVGSNEQFF

J gene: TRBJ2-7
D gene: TRBD1
clone size: many
V gene: TRBV11-3
CDR3 DNA: TGTGCCAGCAGCGGGACAGCACGGCACGAGCAGTACTTC
CDR3 protein: CASSGTARHEQYF

J gene: TRBJ1-2
D gene: .
clone size: many
V gene: TRBV19
CDR3 DNA: TGTGCCAGTACCATGGGGGGTGGCTACACCTTC
CDR3 protein: CASTMGGGYTF

J gene: TRBJ2-5
D gene: .
clone size: .
V gene: TRBV29-1
CDR3 DNA: TGTAGCGTCAAGGAGACCCCGCAGGAGACCCAGTACTTC
CDR3 protein: CSVKETPQETQYF

J gene: TRBJ1-2
D gene: .
clone size: many
V gene: TRBV7-2
CDR3 DNA: TGTGCCAGCAGCTTAGGGGTCAGTCCCTTTTTC
CDR3 protein: CASSLGVSPFF

J gene: TRBJ1-1
D gene: .
clone size: .
V gene: TRBV20-1
CDR3 DNA: TGCAGTGCAGCATCGGGGGCGAACACTGAAGCTTTCTTT
CDR3 protein: CSAASGANTEAFF

J gene: TRBJ2-2
D gene: TRBD2
clone size: many
V gene: TRBV12-3/TRBV12-4
CDR3 DNA: TGTGCCAGCAGTTTATCAGCGGGAGTTACCGGGGAGCTGTTTTTT
CDR3 protein: CASSLSAGVTGELFF

J gene: TRBJ2-1
D gene: .
clone size: .
V gene: TRBV3-1
CDR3 DNA: TGTGCCAGCAGCCAAGATCGTCACGAGCAGTTCTTC
CDR3 protein: CASSQDRHEQFF

J gene: TRBJ1-2
D gene: .
clone size: once
V gene: TRBV7-9
CDR3 DNA: TGTGCCAGCAGCTTAGCGGCTGGTCCTAACTATGGCTACACCTTC
CDR3 protein: CASSLAAGPNYGYTF

J gene: TRBJ2-2
D gene: TRBD1
clone size: many
V gene: TRBV18
CDR3 DNA: TGTGCCAGCCAGCAAGGGACAGGGAACACCGGGGAGCTGTTTTTT
CDR3 protein: CASQQGTGNTGELFF

J gene: TRBJ1-6
D gene: .
clone size: .
V gene: TRBV7-9
CDR3 DNA: TGTGCCAGCAGTTCCGACAGGAATTCACCCCTCCACTTT
CDR3 protein: CASSSDRNSPLHF

J gene: TRBJ2-1
D gene: TRBD2
clone size: many
V gene: TRBV20-1
CDR3 DNA: TGCAGTGCTAGCCCGTCTTTAGCGGGAGGATCCTACAATGAGCAGTTCTTC
CDR3 protein: CSASPSLAGGSYNEQFF

J gene: TRBJ1-2
D gene: .
clone size: many
V gene: TRBV6-2/TRBV6-3
CDR3 DNA: TGTGCCAGCAGTTACTCGATGAAGGCGTATGGCTACACCTTC
CDR3 protein: CASSYSMKAYGYTF

J gene: TRBJ2-5
D gene: TRBD2
clone size: many
V gene: TRBV6-1
CDR3 DNA: TGTGCCAGCAGCCTTAGCGGGGTCCAAGAGACCCAGTACTTC
CDR3 protein: CASSLSGVQETQYF

J gene: TRBJ2-5
D gene: TRBD2
clone size: few
V gene: TRBV5-4
CDR3 DNA: TGTGCCAGCAGCTCCCGACTAGCGGGAGCGGTAGAGACCCAGTACTTC
CDR3 protein: CASSSRLAGAVETQYF

J gene: TRBJ2-3
D gene: TRBD2
clone size: .
V gene: TRBV6-5
CDR3 DNA: TGTGCCAGCAGCTTACTAGCGGGAGTCAGTGATACGCAGTATTTT
CDR3 protein: CASSLLAGVSDTQYF

J gene: TRBJ2-2
D gene: .
clone size: many
V gene: TRBV7-3
CDR3 DNA: TGTGCCAGCAGCTTAAACCCCCGGGGAGCCGGGGAGCTGTTTTTT
CDR3 protein: CASSLNPRGAGELFF

J gene: TRBJ2-5
D gene: .
clone size: many
V gene: TRBV6-2/TRBV6-3
CDR3 DNA: TGTGCCAGCAGTTTAAGGACAGGCGGACTACTGTACTTC
CDR3 protein: CASSLRTGGLLYF

J gene: TRBJ2-1
D gene: TRBD1
clone size: few
V gene: TRBV25-1
CDR3 DNA: TGTGCCACCTCAGGGGGCGGAATCACCTACAATGAGCAGTTCTTC
CDR3 protein: CATSGGGITYNEQFF

J gene: TRBJ1-3
D gene: .
clone size: .
V gene: TRBV15
CDR3 DNA: TGTGCCACCAGCAGAGCCAGGTACTCTGGAAACACCATATATTTT
CDR3 protein: CATSRARYSGNTIYF